The 6 T cell receptor beta chains presented below share a single source sample, sequenced in a study of blood T cell repertoires in COVID-19. The method was immunoSEQ multiplex PCR; TCRdb's version includes in-frame clones alone and lacks a portion of them. Among approximately 230,000 clones, approximately 82% were seen once, and the ten largest hold over 12%. The sequencing sample was made of PBMCs or T cells enriched from blood (not recorded which). The receptors originated from a man aged 40-49 years who had recovered from COVID-19.

This chain joins TRBV5-4 and TRBJ2-7; tentative D call: TRBD1 (6 bases). There are 13 residues in the CDR3. Trimming shortened V by 7 bases and J by 5 bases, and 16 bases separated the two germline ends. CDR1 SGHNT and CDR2 YYREEE come from the germline V gene (reference sequence). The DNA of the CDR3 is TGTGCCAGCCGCAGCTTGTCAGGGGACGAGCAGTACTTC. The encoded protein is CASRSLSGDEQYF.

The rearrangement joins TRBV10-3 to TRBJ2-5; 9 bases fit TRBD2. The CDR3 length is 15 residues. Germline V gene data show CDR1 as ENHRY and CDR2 as SYGVKD. The V gene end was trimmed by 3 bases and the J gene end by 0 bases; junction bases not matched to a gene: 2. CDR3: CAISESGRYQETQYF. Written as DNA, the CDR3 is TGTGCCATCAGTGAAAGCGGGAGGTACCAAGAGACCCAGTACTTC.

The rearrangement joins TRBV27 to TRBJ1-2, with TRBD1 matching 8 bases. The CDR3 is 17 amino acids. V was clipped by 2 bases and J by 4 bases; unmatched bases: 12. Germline V CDR1 and CDR2: MNHEY, SMNVEV (reference sequence). CDR3 coding DNA: TGTGCCAGCAGTTTAAGTCAGGGGGCGCTTTCGGGCTATGGCTACACCTTC. Its protein is CASSLSQGALSGYGYTF.

The genes are TRBV18 and TRBJ2-2, with TRBD2 as a possible D gene (7 bases). Deletions cut 3 bases from V and 8 bases from J, with 16 bases between. In germline, CDR1 is KGHSH, CDR2 LQKENI. The CDR3 is 15 residues long. The CDR3 DNA sequence: TGTGCCAGCTCACCCTCCCGGGGGGCGCCTGGGGAGCTGTTTTTT. This translates into CASSPSRGAPGELFF.

The chain joins TRBV7-2 to TRBJ2-4, with 11 bases that match TRBD2. V trimming: 5 bases; J trimming: 0 bases; junction bases outside the gene matches: 3. The CDR3 is 16 amino acids. Germline V gene data show CDR1 as SGHTA and CDR2 as FQGNSA. The CDR3 reads CASSPSGRLAKNIQYF. CDR3 nucleotides: TGTGCCAGCAGCCCTAGCGGGAGGCTAGCCAAAAACATTCAGTACTTC.

J is TRBJ2-3 and V is TRBV5-4, with TRBD1 matching over 7 bases. V was clipped by 2 bases and J by 6 bases; unmatched bases: 9. Germline V gene lookup returns CDR1 SGHNT and CDR2 YYREEE (reference sequence). The CDR3 runs 15 residues. Here the CDR3 reads CASSLRAAQGDTQYF. The CDR3 DNA sequence: TGTGCCAGCAGCTTAAGGGCGGCACAGGGGGATACGCAGTATTTT.